This T cell receptor (beta chain) originates from a study of graft-versus-host responses after intestinal transplantation. Study-level background: Isolated intestinal, liver-intestinal, or multivisceral transplants had been given to the recipients. For two to four years after anti-thymocyte globulin induction, all recipients took tacrolimus and steroids.

This clone was counted a single time. As yet, its antigen is unknown. Regarding the study as a whole: GvH clones were found in recipient marrow; some appeared first in ileum or blood. Clonal ratios of graft-versus-host to host-versus-graft in allografts were high for patients exhibiting graft-donor T cell macrochimerism.

Losses at the gene ends were 7 bases for V and 6 bases for J; bases not matched to a gene: 6. Germline CDR1 is SQVTM and CDR2 is ANQGSEA. This CDR3 comprises 13 residues. Using immunoSEQ multiplex PCR, the repertoire was profiled, and TCRdb retains in-frame clones only, with some absent. This table holds under 90,000 clones, approximately 89% found once. The clonotype originates from a human donor who was the organ donor for an intestinal transplant. The material sequenced was unstimulated CD4+ T cells sorted from spleen or lymph node cells, taken before transplant. The chain uses TRBV29-1 and TRBJ2-4, with TRBD1 matching over 10 bases. CDR3 amino acids: CSAKTGGRNIQYF. CDR3 nucleotide sequence: TGCAGCGCTAAGACAGGGGGCAGAAACATTCAGTACTTC.